The 16 T cell receptor beta chains reported below all come from one sample, sequenced in a study of molecular identifiers for immune sequencing clone quantification. MiXCR, applied by TCRdb to the PCR reads, yields one record per CDR3 protein. The profile shows just under 650,000 distinct CDR3 sequences, roughly 21% of them singletons. The sequenced sample was naive CD8+ T cells from blood, with Jurkat cell RNA spiked in. Subset specified: FACS-sorted CD8+CD4-CCR7+CD45RA+ naive T cells. These receptors were taken from a human donor in good health. Some libraries in this study had Jurkat cell RNA spiked in.

As for this clonotype: One base away lies a much larger clone, so this may be a sequencing read error. This chain joins TRBV7-9 and TRBJ2-3; 7 nucleotides match TRBD2. Germline values: CDR1 SEHNR, CDR2 FQNEAQ (reference sequence). The V gene end was trimmed by 6 bases and the J gene end by 4 bases; junction bases not matched to a gene: 4. The length of the CDR3 is 13 residues. CDR3 in DNA: TGTGCCAGCAGGGCTAGCGGCTCAGATACGCAGTATTTT. This codes for CASRASGSDTQYF. Full variable domain (rest looked up from reference TRBV7-9 and TRBJ2-3): DTGVSQNPRHKITKRGQNVTFRCDPISEHNRLYWYRQTLGQGPEFLTYFQNEAQLEKSRLLSDRFSAERPKGSFSTLEIQRTEQGDSAMYLCASRASGSDTQYFGPGTRLTVL.

Turning to this clonotype: This could be a read error, since a much larger clone is one nucleotide away. The chain has TRBV10-3 and TRBJ2-3, with TRBD2 matching over 8 bases. The V segment lost 10 bases and the J segment 9 bases; nucleotides outside the gene matches: 21. This CDR3 has 16 residues. CDR1 and CDR2 from the germline V gene are ENHRY and SYGVKD. CDR3 sequence: CASFGETGLGGMTQYF. The CDR3, as DNA: TGTGCCAGCTTCGGCGAAACGGGACTAGGGGGTATGACGCAGTATTTT.

On this clonotype itself: Since a much larger clone is just one base distant, this may be a read error. V gene TRBV4-1 combines with J gene TRBJ1-1; D is uncertain. CDR3 size: 14 residues. Per germline, CDR1 MGHRA and CDR2 YSYEKL. The CDR3 loop reads CASSGVKANTEALF. DNA of the CDR3: TGCGCCAGCAGCGGAGTGAAGGCTAACACTGAAGCTCTCTTT.

Details on this clonotype: This may be a read error: a much more frequent sequence differs by one nucleotide. CDR3 protein: CSARKGRTRNYELYF. As DNA, the CDR3 is TGCAGTGCTAGGAAGGGTAGGACAAGGAATTACGAGCTGTACTTC. This sequence joins TRBV20-1 and TRBJ2-7; tentatively, D is TRBD1 (5 bases). Germline CDR1 DFQATT, CDR2 SNEGSKA (reference sequence). CDR3 length: 15 amino acids.

This clonotype was seen at least ten times. V is TRBV27 and J is TRBJ1-6; D remains ambiguous. Germline CDR1 reads MNHEY; CDR2 reads SMNVEV (reference sequence). Trimming shortened V by 3 bases and J by 5 bases, and 8 bases separated the two germline ends. The CDR3 length is 14 residues. The CDR3 sequence is CASSFAQDNSPLHF. The CDR3 nucleotides are TGTGCCAGCAGTTTCGCGCAGGATAATTCACCCCTCCACTTT.

This clonotype has a handful of counts. This rearrangement joins TRBV11-3 to TRBJ2-1, with D unclear. V was shortened by 5 bases and J by 8 bases, with 19 bases between the two germline ends. Per the germline V gene, CDR1 is SGHNT and CDR2 is YENEEA. There are 15 residues in the CDR3. The CDR3 sequence: CASSAYGSLADEQFF. CDR3 coding DNA: TGTGCCAGCAGCGCTTACGGTAGCTTAGCCGATGAGCAGTTCTTC.

The chain combines TRBV7-9 with TRBJ1-2, with a possible D match to TRBD1 (5 bases). Germline V CDR1 and CDR2: SEHNR, FQNEAQ (reference sequence). The CDR3 sequence is 16 residues long. V was cut by 4 bases and J by 3 bases, with 18 bases left in between. This chain's CDR3 is CASSSGSIGRDYGYTF. The CDR3 DNA reads TGTGCCAGCAGCTCTGGGTCAATAGGCAGGGACTATGGCTACACCTTC.

As regards this clonotype: One base away lies a much larger clone, so this may be a sequencing read error. The chain uses TRBV4-1 and TRBJ1-5; D unclear. Germline V gene lookup returns CDR1 MGHRA and CDR2 YSYEKL. The CDR3 has 15 amino acids. The V gene lost 0 bases and the J gene lost 0 bases, with 6 bases spanning the gap. CDR3 coding DNA: TGCGCCAGCAGCCAAGAGGCGCATAGCAATCAGCCCCAGCATTTT. Translated: CASSQEAHSNQPQHF.

Remarks on this clonotype: A single base separates this from a much larger clone, so it may be a read error. Without the conserved terminal phenylalanine or tryptophan, this CDR3 likely stems from a read error. This chain joins TRBV12-3 or TRBV12-4 and TRBJ2-4; possibly TRBD1 for D (6 bases). The V end lost 6 bases, the J end lost 1 base, and 13 bases lay between the germline ends. There are 15 residues in the CDR3. The CDR3 region is CASSKGEFAKNIQYL. In DNA form, the CDR3 reads TGTGCCAGCAGCAAGGGGGAATTCGCCAAAAACATTCAGTACCTC.

This clonotype was observed a few times. This chain uses TRBV9 with TRBJ2-3, with a weak D call TRBD1 (5 bases). The germline V and J ends were trimmed by 2 bases and 5 bases, with 12 bases remaining between them. The CDR3 length is 14 residues. The V gene's germline CDR1 is SGDLS and CDR2 YYNGEE. In DNA, the CDR3 is TGTGCCAGCAGCGTGGACCGCGGACAAGATACGCAGTATTTT. This codes for CASSVDRGQDTQYF.

The V call is TRBV9, the J call TRBJ2-1; 8 bases line up with TRBD1. The CDR3 is 16 amino acids. In germline, CDR1 is SGDLS, CDR2 YYNGEE. V gave up 0 bases and J gave up 4 bases; unmatched junction bases: 6. The CDR3 region is CASSVGATGEYNEQFF. In DNA form, the CDR3 reads TGTGCCAGCAGCGTAGGGGCGACAGGGGAGTACAATGAGCAGTTCTTC.

This clonotype was counted ten times or more. The chain carries TRBV29-1 and TRBJ1-1; D gene unclear. The germline V gene encodes CDR1 SQVTM and CDR2 ANQGSEA. Trimming took off 4 bases at V and 6 bases at J, with 12 bases between the two ends. The CDR3 covers 12 residues. The chain's CDR3 is CSVVGESAEAFF. DNA of the CDR3: TGCAGCGTTGTTGGGGAGAGTGCTGAAGCTTTCTTT.

This sequence joins TRBV7-6 and TRBJ2-7; D gene uncertain. V gave up 1 base and J gave up 5 bases, with 12 bases separating them. Germline CDR1 and CDR2: SGHVS and FNYEAQ. There are 14 residues in the CDR3. CDR3 in DNA: TGTGCCAGCAGCTTAGTTGCCGTGGGTAACGAGCAGTACTTC. Its translation: CASSLVAVGNEQYF.

As to this clonotype: A much larger clone differs from this one at a single base, so this may be a read error. The CDR3 nucleotides are TGTGCCAGTAGTAGGACTAGCGGGGCCGACAGTGAGCAGTTCTTC. This encodes CASSRTSGADSEQFF. The chain joins TRBV19 to TRBJ2-1; TRBD2 aligns across 12 bases. Germline trimming cut 4 bases from V and 9 bases from J; bases unmatched to any gene: 7. Germline V lookup: CDR1 LNHDA, CDR2 SQIVND (reference sequence). The CDR3 loop spans 15 amino acids.

This clonotype was counted between two and nine times. This chain joins TRBV20-1 and TRBJ1-3; maybe TRBD1 (6 bases). CDR1 is DFQATT, CDR2 SNEGSKA, per germline (reference sequence). The CDR3 has 14 amino acids. Deletions cut 3 bases from V and 0 bases from J, with 9 bases between. The chain's CDR3 is CSASEGGSGNTIYF. CDR3 bases: TGCAGTGCTAGCGAAGGGGGCTCTGGAAACACCATATATTTT.

This clonotype was observed a few times. V is TRBV7-9 and J is TRBJ2-7; 9 bases fit TRBD2. After removal of 1 base from V and 0 bases from J, the junction contained 19 bases not matched to a gene. Germline CDR1 is SEHNR and CDR2 is FQNEAQ (reference sequence). CDR3 length equals 21 residues. CDR3 bases: TGTGCCAGCAGCTTAGTCTTGTTAGTCAGGGGGACTAGCTCCATCTCCTACGAGCAGTACTTC. Amino acid sequence: CASSLVLLVRGTSSISYEQYF.